The sequence of this TCR beta chain was determined in a study of blood T cell repertoires in COVID-19. Libraries were prepared by immunoSEQ multiplex PCR; TCRdb keeps only in-frame clonotypes and omits some of them. The top ten clones hold 1.9% of a sample with 140,000 to 150,000 clones, just under 80% of them seen once. The sample comprised peripheral blood. The clonotype was recovered from a woman aged 60-75 years with acute or convalescent COVID-19.

CDR3: CASSSGQGGTEAFF. In DNA form, the CDR3 reads TGTGCCAGCAGCTCAGGACAGGGTGGGACTGAAGCTTTCTTT. The rearrangement links TRBV9 to TRBJ1-1, with 8 bases fitting TRBD1. Germline CDR1 and CDR2: SGDLS and YYNGEE. The CDR3 covers 14 residues. The J segment lost 5 bases and the V segment lost 4 bases, leaving 7 bases of the junction unmatched.